These 11 T cell receptor beta chains were all obtained from the same sample, sequenced in a study of blood T cell repertoires in COVID-19. This table comes from immunoSEQ multiplex PCR, and its TCRdb copy is limited to in-frame clones, with some not included. This sample yields around 250,000 clones, of which roughly 89% are seen a single time; about 2.2% belongs to the top ten. What was sequenced was peripheral blood. Source of these receptors: a young man who had recovered from COVID-19.

This clone is a singleton in its sample. The chain employs TRBV5-4 and TRBJ1-2, with 10 bases fitting TRBD1. This CDR3 is 17 amino acids long. Looked up from germline, CDR1 is SGHNT and CDR2 is YYREEE (reference sequence). V shed 1 base and J 2 bases; nucleotides not matched to a gene: 8. The CDR3 spells CASSLRTGGESNYGYTF. CDR3 sequence (DNA): TGTGCCAGCAGCTTGAGGACAGGGGGAGAATCGAACTATGGCTACACCTTC.

This chain joins TRBV5-1 and TRBJ2-7; 9 nucleotides match TRBD1. The CDR3 runs 14 residues. Germline V CDR1 and CDR2: SGHRS, YFSETQ. The ends lost 2 bases at V and 6 bases at J; junction bases unmatched: 6. For the CDR3, the DNA is TGCGCCAGCAGCTTTACCGGGACAGGGCCCGAGCAGTACTTC. This sequence encodes CASSFTGTGPEQYF.

The chain's CDR3 is CASSRGGAGSHEQYF. The CDR3 coding sequence is TGTGCCAGCAGCCGGGGCGGGGCAGGGAGCCACGAGCAGTACTTC. This sequence joins TRBV7-9 and TRBJ2-7, with a tentative D call TRBD2 (6 bases). The CDR3 sequence is 15 residues long. In germline, CDR1 is SEHNR, CDR2 FQNEAQ (reference sequence). V lost 5 bases and J 5 bases, leaving 19 bases between the germline ends.

The genes are TRBV7-2 and TRBJ2-4, with 9 bases identical to TRBD1. V shed 2 bases and J 15 bases; nucleotides not matched to a gene: 8. CDR1 is SGHTA and CDR2 is FQGNSA in the germline V gene. The CDR3 is 13 residues long. The CDR3 nucleotides are TGTGCCAGCAGCTTAATTTTGACAGGGGGTCTGTACTTC. Amino acids: CASSLILTGGLYF.

This chain connects TRBV12-3 or TRBV12-4 to TRBJ1-2, with D unclear. The CDR3 loop spans 12 amino acids. The V and J ends lost 9 bases and 4 bases respectively, with 12 bases between them. The chain's CDR3 is CASKPDTYGYTF. Written as DNA, the CDR3 is TGTGCCAGTAAACCCGACACCTATGGCTACACCTTC.

The chain combines TRBV6-5 with TRBJ2-6; 7 nucleotides agree with TRBD1. The V gene end was trimmed by 10 bases and the J gene end by 2 bases; junction bases not matched to a gene: 2. Looked up from germline, CDR1 is MNHEY and CDR2 is SVGAGI. There are 13 residues in the CDR3. CDR3 residues: CATDRAGANVLTF. The CDR3 nucleotides read TGTGCCACCGACAGGGCTGGGGCCAACGTCCTGACTTTC.

This clone turned up a few times. The chain has TRBV11-2 and TRBJ2-7, with D perhaps matching TRBD1 (6 bases). The CDR3 spans 14 residues. The germline CDR1 and CDR2 sequences are SGHAT and FQNNGV. V was trimmed by 5 bases and J by 3 bases, leaving 14 bases between them. In nucleotides, the CDR3 is TGTGCCAGCAGCCCTACGGGACACCTCTACGAGCAGTACTTC. Translation gives CASSPTGHLYEQYF.

This clone was observed a single time. The chain is built from TRBV4-2 and TRBJ1-6; D call uncertain. CDR1 and CDR2 (germline): LGHNA, YNFKEQ. This CDR3 spans 16 amino acids. V was trimmed by 7 bases and J by 5 bases, leaving 18 bases between them. The CDR3 loop is CASNPAAGYDNSPLHF. DNA for the CDR3: TGTGCCAGCAACCCGGCCGCGGGTTACGATAATTCACCCCTCCACTTT.

The rearrangement uses TRBV12-3 or TRBV12-4 and TRBJ1-1; D may be TRBD1 (5 bases). The ends were cut back, 3 bases at V and 5 bases at J, with 10 bases in the middle. The CDR3 runs 13 residues. The CDR3 here is CASSFRGGTEAFF. The CDR3 DNA follows: TGTGCCAGCAGTTTTCGGGGGGGGACTGAAGCTTTCTTT.

The chain employs TRBV6-5 and TRBJ1-5, with TRBD1 identical over 7 bases. Germline V CDR1 and CDR2: MNHEY, SVGAGI. The CDR3 is 14 amino acids. V dropped 6 bases and J dropped 7; count of bases not matched to a gene: 9. The DNA of the CDR3 is TGTGCCAGCAGAGTAGACAGGGTAAGACAGCCCCAGCATTTT. It is translated as CASRVDRVRQPQHF.

The genes are TRBV10-3 and TRBJ2-1, with 9 bases matching TRBD1. The CDR3 contains 14 residues. V was clipped by 3 bases and J by 8 bases; unmatched bases: 5. Germline V gene sequence: CDR1 ENHRY, CDR2 SYGVKD. CDR3 DNA sequence: TGTGCCATCAGTGACACGACAGGGGGGGATGAGCAGTTCTTC. Its translation: CAISDTTGGDEQFF.